A selection of T cell receptor beta chains follows, all from one sample in a study of blood T cell repertoires in COVID-19. The repertoire was sequenced with immunoSEQ multiplex PCR; TCRdb's copy has only in-frame clones and lacks some. The profile covers 70,000 to 80,000 clones, with roughly 90% appearing a single time and more than 5.5% taken by the ten largest. The sample was peripheral blood. The receptors were gathered from a woman aged 45-65 years with acute or convalescent COVID-19. Both conserved end residues are part of each CDR3. The D gene is left open where the match is weak. Expanded clones are given a class, and other clones once, few, many or no size at all.

D	V	J	size	CDR3	DNA
NA	TRBV5-6	TRBJ2-5	NA	CASSLRTGETQYF	TGTGCCAGCAGCCTGAGAACAGGGGAGACCCAGTACTTC
NA	TRBV5-1	TRBJ2-7	NA	CASSLQSRIFLSEQYF	TGCGCCAGCAGCTTACAGTCCAGGATCTTTCTCAGCGAGCAGTACTTC
TRBD2	TRBV27	TRBJ2-2	NA	CASRKAGERTGELFF	TGTGCCAGCAGGAAAGCGGGAGAAAGGACCGGGGAGCTGTTTTTT
TRBD1	TRBV5-1	TRBJ1-3	NA	CASSPRQGASGNTIYF	TGCGCCAGCAGCCCGCGACAGGGGGCGAGTGGAAACACCATATATTTT
NA	TRBV13	TRBJ1-1	once	CASSHGGRNTEAFF	TGTGCCAGCAGCCACGGGGGACGGAACACTGAAGCTTTCTTT
NA	TRBV4-3	TRBJ2-3	NA	CASSQVGGGANTDTQYF	TGCGCCAGCAGCCAAGTGGGGGGGGGCGCGAATACAGATACGCAGTATTTT
NA	TRBV27	TRBJ2-1	once	CASGREALYNEQFF	TGTGCCAGCGGTAGGGAGGCCTTGTACAATGAGCAGTTCTTC
TRBD2	TRBV5-1	TRBJ2-7	NA	CASSPDKRETHEQYF	TGCGCCAGCAGTCCTGACAAGCGGGAGACCCACGAGCAGTACTTC
NA	TRBV5-1	TRBJ1-2	NA	CASSLGGGTARGYTF	TGCGCCAGCAGCTTGGGGGGAGGGACTGCACGAGGCTACACCTTC
TRBD1	TRBV3-1/TRBV3-2	TRBJ1-6	once	CASSLQGTHSPLHF	TGTGCCAGCAGCCTACAGGGGACCCATTCACCCCTCCACTTT
NA	TRBV5-5	TRBJ1-1	NA	CASSLSRVGGTEAFF	TGTGCCAGCAGCTTGTCCAGGGTGGGGGGCACTGAAGCTTTCTTT
TRBD1	TRBV7-9	TRBJ2-1	NA	CASSLGTGEADNEQFF	TGTGCCAGCAGCCTCGGGACAGGGGAAGCAGACAATGAGCAGTTCTTC
TRBD2	TRBV3-1/TRBV3-2	TRBJ2-5	NA	CASIHFGSGGTETQYF	TGTGCCAGCATCCATTTCGGCAGCGGGGGGACAGAGACCCAGTACTTC
NA	TRBV29-1	TRBJ1-4	NA	CSVEGSATNEKLFF	TGCAGCGTTGAAGGGAGTGCAACTAATGAAAAACTGTTTTTT